Here is one TCR beta chain with its context. This record comes from a study of blood T cell repertoires in COVID-19. Study context: In each case, the material was cDNA or gDNA derived from T cells, B-cell-depleted T cells, or PBMCs.

Original analysis: Amplification of reference gene primers was used by the study to estimate nucleated cell counts. Data came from immunoSEQ multiplex PCR; TCRdb stores just in-frame clones and leaves some out. That table is the source of V, J and clone size, and D and trimming were worked out from the DNA. The sample has about 400,000 clones, approximately 87% seen once; the top ten hold 10%. J gave up 8 bases and V 4 bases, and 4 bases lay outside the gene matches. The CDR3 sequence is 12 residues long. Germline V gene lookup returns CDR1 MNHEY and CDR2 SVGAGI. Clinical history reported by participants formed the basis on which cohorts were assigned. Donors in Cohort 3 who had recovered were those with two negative PCRs, healthcare professional clearance, or resolution of their symptoms.

This sequence joins TRBV6-5 and TRBJ1-1, with 7 nucleotides matching TRBD1. This TCR was recovered from a woman in her 50s who had recovered from COVID-19. The sequencing input was PBMCs or T cells enriched from blood (not recorded which). The CDR3 sequence: CASSFRDREAFF. The CDR3 DNA reads as TGTGCCAGCAGTTTCCGGGACAGAGAAGCTTTCTTT.